Below are 24 T cell receptor beta chains sequenced from a single sample in a study of response to subunit inactivated influenza vaccine. TCRdb processed the RT-PCR reads anew with MiXCR; each CDR3 protein has one entry. Among around 250,000 distinct CDR3 sequences listed, 12% were seen once. This material consisted of non-naive T cells sorted from PBMCs, taken around 14 days before vaccination. These receptors were collected from a man aged 50-60 years who received an inactivated influenza vaccine.

This clonotype was observed a few times. This chain's CDR3 is CSAAVGALQETQYF. Written as DNA, the CDR3 is TGCAGTGCCGCCGTTGGGGCCCTCCAAGAGACCCAGTACTTC. The V and J genes are TRBV20-1 and TRBJ2-5, with TRBD1 as a possible D gene (5 bases). The germline V gene encodes CDR1 DFQATT and CDR2 SNEGSKA (reference sequence). V lost 6 bases and J 1 base, leaving 15 bases between the germline ends. There are 14 residues in the CDR3.

V is TRBV6-1 and J is TRBJ1-6; TRBD1 matches 7 bases. This CDR3 spans 14 amino acids. Germline values: CDR1 MNHNS, CDR2 SASEGT. The V gene end was trimmed by 6 bases and the J gene end by 8 bases; junction bases not matched to a gene: 7. CDR3 sequence: CASRLDRVHSPLHF. The CDR3 DNA follows: TGTGCCAGCAGACTAGACAGGGTACATTCACCCCTCCACTTT.

This clonotype has just one count. The chain couples TRBV6-1 to TRBJ2-3; no clear D gene. This CDR3 is 15 amino acids long. Trimming removed 6 bases from V and 6 bases from J, with 19 bases in between. Per the germline V gene, CDR1 is MNHNS and CDR2 is SASEGT. CDR3 nucleotide sequence: TGTGCCAGCAGCGTGATGGTATTGGCGTTTGATACGCAGTATTTT. This translates into CASSVMVLAFDTQYF.

Worth noting for this clonotype: Germline and junction disagree at one end, which may indicate a read error. The chain recombines TRBV7-8 with TRBJ2-5; D remains unclear. Per germline, CDR1 SGHVS and CDR2 FQNEAQ. The CDR3 covers 14 residues. CDR3: CASRSTAPIETQCF. Here the CDR3 DNA reads TGTGCCAGCAGGTCTACAGCCCCCATAGAGACCCAGTGCTTC. The entire variable domain, with the rest obtained from reference TRBV7-8 and TRBJ2-5, is as follows: GAGVSQSPRYKVAKRGQDVALRCDPISGHVSLFWYQQALGQGPEFLTYFQNEAQLDKSGLPSDRFFAERPEGSVSTLKIQRTQQEDSAVYLCASRSTAPIETQCFGPGTRLLVL.

In regard to this clonotype: The junction and the germline gene differ at one end; a read error may be behind it. The V and J genes are TRBV30 and TRBJ1-1; unclear D gene. Germline loops: CDR1 GTSNPN, CDR2 SVGIG (reference sequence). This CDR3 region has 14 residues. CDR3 in amino acids: CALSVSRLHTEAFF. Written as DNA, the CDR3 is TGTGCCTTGAGTGTATCGAGGCTTCACACTGAAGCTTTCTTT.

This clonotype was counted many times. This rearrangement joins TRBV6-1 to TRBJ1-1; maybe TRBD1 (5 bases). Germline CDR1 and CDR2: MNHNS and SASEGT. The CDR3 has 14 residues. V was shortened by 8 bases and J by 1 base, with 14 bases between the two germline ends. Here the CDR3 reads CASGPGRRNTEAFF. The CDR3 DNA follows: TGTGCCAGCGGGCCAGGGAGGCGGAACACTGAAGCTTTCTTT.

The J gene is TRBJ2-1, the V gene TRBV11-1; D is undetermined. Germline assignment: CDR1 SGHAT and CDR2 FQDESV (reference sequence). The CDR3 has 13 residues. Trimming took off 6 bases at V and 4 bases at J, with 10 bases between the two ends. CDR3 nucleotides: TGTGCCAGCAGGGGATCTTTGTACAATGAGCAGTTCTTC. It yields the protein CASRGSLYNEQFF.

The chain carries TRBV7-2 and TRBJ1-5, with 7 bases aligning to TRBD1. The CDR3 loop spans 13 amino acids. Germline trimming cut 7 bases from V and 5 bases from J; bases unmatched to any gene: 5. Germline lookup yields CDR1 SGHTA and CDR2 FQGNSA. CDR3: CASTGGWDQPQHF. The CDR3 DNA is TGTGCCAGCACAGGGGGTTGGGATCAGCCCCAGCATTTT.

The CDR3 is CASSLGGASSYNEQFF. The CDR3 bases are TGTGCCAGCAGCTTGGGGGGAGCCAGCTCCTACAATGAGCAGTTCTTC. The chain joins TRBV5-5 to TRBJ2-1, with D perhaps matching TRBD2 (5 bases). The V and J ends lost 0 bases and 0 bases respectively, with 10 bases between them. The CDR3 contains 16 residues. Germline V CDR1 and CDR2: SGHKS, YYEKEE (reference sequence).

There are many counts of this clonotype. V and J are TRBV7-2 and TRBJ2-7; 10 bases align to TRBD2. CDR3 size: 17 residues. Trimming at V came to 5 bases and at J to 0 bases, leaving 10 bases not matched to a gene. Germline V gives CDR1 SGHTA, CDR2 FQGNSA. The CDR3 loop is CASSVSGRAWSSYEQYF. The CDR3 DNA reads as TGTGCCAGCAGCGTAAGCGGGAGGGCCTGGAGCTCCTACGAGCAGTACTTC.

As to this clonotype: At one end, the junction sequence differs from germline, possibly due to a read error. The genes are TRBV5-1 and TRBJ2-1; weak D call: TRBD1 (6 bases). This CDR3 comprises 15 residues. Per the germline V gene, CDR1 is SGHRS and CDR2 is YFSETQ. CDR3 nucleotides: TGCACCAGCAGACCAACAGGGTCTACCTACAATGAGCAGTTCTTC. It yields the protein CTSRPTGSTYNEQFF.

This clonotype was seen many times. V is TRBV7-9 and J is TRBJ1-3, with a tentative D call TRBD1 (5 bases). Per germline, CDR1 SEHNR and CDR2 FQNEAQ (reference sequence). CDR3 length: 16 residues. Trimming pared 1 base from V and 0 bases from J, leaving 10 bases between. In nucleotides, the CDR3 is TGTGCCAGCAGCTTAGAGCCAGGGATCTCTGGAAACACCATATATTTT. Its translation: CASSLEPGISGNTIYF.

In this sample, this clonotype turned up many times. J is TRBJ2-7 and V is TRBV5-6; the D gene is possibly TRBD2 (5 bases). The germline V gene has CDR1 SGHDT and CDR2 YYEEEE. The V gene lost 6 bases and the J gene lost 0 bases, with 13 bases spanning the gap. CDR3 size: 14 residues. CDR3 sequence: CASTRPGISYEQYF. In DNA form, the CDR3 reads TGTGCCAGCACCCGACCCGGGATCTCCTACGAGCAGTACTTC.

The sample holds many counts of this clonotype. This sequence joins TRBV29-1 and TRBJ2-3, with TRBD2 matching over 14 bases. Per the germline V gene, CDR1 is SQVTM and CDR2 is ANQGSEA. Germline trimming cut 6 bases from V and 4 bases from J; bases unmatched to any gene: 6. The CDR3 consists of 15 residues. This chain's CDR3 is CSVDEGLAGADTQYF. The CDR3 region has the DNA TGCAGCGTAGACGAGGGACTAGCGGGAGCAGATACGCAGTATTTT.

J is TRBJ1-2 and V is TRBV7-2; no firm D call. The CDR3 is made up of 15 amino acids. V gave up 2 bases and J gave up 3 bases, with 13 bases separating them. Germline loops: CDR1 SGHTA, CDR2 FQGNSA. As DNA, the CDR3 is TGTGCCAGCAGCTTAATGTTGGCAGAGTACTATGGCTACACCTTC. Encoded protein: CASSLMLAEYYGYTF.

This chain uses TRBV7-2 with TRBJ1-5; 7 bases line up with TRBD1. The CDR3 totals 15 residues. V lost 3 bases to trimming and J lost 2 bases; unmatched junction nucleotides: 4. CDR1 is SGHTA, CDR2 FQGNSA, per germline. The CDR3 coding sequence is TGTGCCAGCAGCTTCATCGGACAGGGCAATCAGCCCCAGCATTTT. Protein product: CASSFIGQGNQPQHF.

V gene TRBV5-1 combines with J gene TRBJ2-1; weak D call: TRBD1 (6 bases). Trimming took off 2 bases at V and 9 bases at J, with 12 bases between the two ends. Per germline, CDR1 SGHRS and CDR2 YFSETQ. This CDR3 is built from 13 residues. The CDR3 sequence: CASSLGDIGEQFF. CDR3 coding DNA: TGCGCCAGCAGCTTAGGGGACATCGGTGAGCAGTTCTTC.

V gene TRBV4-1 combines with J gene TRBJ2-1; 7 nucleotides match TRBD2. The germline CDR1 and CDR2 sequences are MGHRA and YSYEKL. The CDR3 loop spans 16 amino acids. The trim removed 0 bases at V and 4 bases at J, leaving 6 bases unmatched. The CDR3 sequence: CASSQDWRGSYNEQFF. In DNA, the CDR3 is TGCGCCAGCAGCCAAGACTGGCGGGGGAGTTACAATGAGCAGTTCTTC.

This clonotype was observed a handful of times. V and J are TRBV5-1 and TRBJ2-5; tentative D call: TRBD2 (5 bases). The CDR3 runs 15 residues. The V end was cut by 0 bases, the J end by 2 bases, with 11 bases between. Looked up from germline, CDR1 is SGHRS and CDR2 is YFSETQ. The CDR3 coding sequence is TGCGCCAGCAGCTTGGGGACTGTACTTCAAGAGACCCAGTACTTC. Amino acids: CASSLGTVLQETQYF.

V usage is TRBV12-3 or TRBV12-4 and J usage is TRBJ1-5, with no clear D. CDR3 length equals 14 residues. V was clipped by 7 bases and J by 2 bases, with 12 bases between them. The CDR3 region has the DNA TGTGCCAGCATAAAGGGTGGGGGCAATCAGCCCCAGCATTTT. Translated: CASIKGGGNQPQHF.

This clonotype has a count of ten or more. The chain is built from TRBV7-2 and TRBJ2-7, with D hard to call. This CDR3 is built from 13 residues. The germline CDR1 and CDR2 sequences are SGHTA and FQGNSA. Trimming removed 3 bases at V and 7 bases at J, with 13 bases between. CDR3 protein: CASSLTGSLEQYF. DNA for the CDR3: TGTGCCAGCAGCTTGACTGGGTCCCTTGAGCAGTACTTC.

The chain carries TRBV7-2 and TRBJ2-1, with TRBD2 identical over 7 bases. The germline V gene encodes CDR1 SGHTA and CDR2 FQGNSA. J gave up 9 bases and V 1 base, and 9 bases lay outside the gene matches. The CDR3 is 15 amino acids. CDR3 nucleotides: TGTGCCAGCAGCTTAGAGGCCGGGGGGTTAGGTGAGCAGTTCTTC. Residues: CASSLEAGGLGEQFF.

The rearrangement uses TRBV27 and TRBJ2-7, with unresolved D. Germline values: CDR1 MNHEY, CDR2 SMNVEV (reference sequence). The CDR3 is 15 residues long. V was clipped by 1 base and J by 2 bases, with 12 bases between them. CDR3 DNA: TGTGCCAGCAGTTTATTAGGGAATACGGCCTACGAGCAGTACTTC. This encodes CASSLLGNTAYEQYF.

This clonotype was picked up many times. The V gene is TRBV12-3 or TRBV12-4, the J gene TRBJ2-7, with D maybe TRBD1 (6 bases). The CDR3 has 12 amino acids. V lost 5 bases and J lost 4, with 9 bases in between. The CDR3 is CASSDDRYEQYF. DNA of the CDR3: TGTGCCAGCAGTGACGACAGGTACGAGCAGTACTTC.